The next 14 T cell receptor beta chains were all read from a single sample in a study of T cell responses to AZD1222 COVID-19 vaccine. Assay used: immunoSEQ multiplex PCR; TCRdb lists only in-frame clones, some missing. The table records some 200,000 clones, approximately 94% of them present only once. The sample in question was peripheral blood, obtained 28 days after the second dose of the MenACWY control vaccine. The receptors were sampled from an adult who received the MenACWY meningococcal vaccine as a control.

V is TRBV19 and J is TRBJ2-7, with D perhaps matching TRBD1 (6 bases). Germline CDR1 reads LNHDA; CDR2 reads SQIVND (reference sequence). The CDR3 has 14 residues. V lost 6 bases, J lost 2 bases, and 14 bases lay in between. The CDR3 spells CASRPQGTPYEQYF. The CDR3 region has the DNA TGTGCCAGTAGGCCCCAGGGGACCCCCTACGAGCAGTACTTC.

V and J are TRBV28 and TRBJ2-3; 8 bases agree with TRBD1. CDR1 and CDR2 from the germline V gene are MDHEN and SYDVKM. With V trimmed by 1 base and J by 4 bases, 7 bases remained unmatched. This CDR3 is 16 amino acids long. The chain's CDR3 is CASSLYVTGVSDTQYF. Here the CDR3 DNA reads TGTGCCAGCAGTTTATACGTGACAGGGGTTTCAGATACGCAGTATTTT.

A few counts support this clone. This chain links TRBV21-1 with TRBJ2-1. TRBV21-1 constitutes a pseudogene. The CDR3 spans 11 residues. The CDR3 sequence: CASSNVWEQFF. The CDR3 nucleotides are TGTGCCAGCAGCAACGTGTGGGAGCAGTTCTTC.

This chain joins TRBV7-9 and TRBJ1-1, with a possible D match to TRBD1 (6 bases). The CDR3 has 15 residues. Germline CDR1 reads SEHNR; CDR2 reads FQNEAQ (reference sequence). The ends were cut back, 5 bases at V and 12 bases at J, with 25 bases in the middle. For the CDR3, the DNA is TGTGCCAGCAGCCAACCAGGGTGGGCGGGGGCCGTACCTTTCTTT. It translates to CASSQPGWAGAVPFF.

This chain joins TRBV6-2 or TRBV6-3 and TRBJ2-7; 8 bases map to TRBD1. Trimming at V came to 6 bases and at J to 5 bases, leaving 12 bases not matched to a gene. The CDR3 is 15 amino acids. Germline CDR1 is MNHEY and CDR2 is SVGEGT. CDR3 coding DNA: TGTGCCAGCAGCCCATATAGGACAGGGAGCAACGAGCAGTACTTC. Protein product: CASSPYRTGSNEQYF.

This chain links TRBV5-4 with TRBJ2-1, with TRBD1 matching 7 bases. Looked up from germline, CDR1 is SGHNT and CDR2 is YYREEE (reference sequence). This CDR3 is built from 15 residues. V lost 1 base to trimming and J lost 7 bases; unmatched junction nucleotides: 8. CDR3 in DNA: TGTGCCAGCAGCTTGACAGGGGACCTTAATAATGAGCAGTTCTTC. Translated, it gives CASSLTGDLNNEQFF.

The V gene is TRBV13, the J gene TRBJ1-3, with TRBD1 identical over 10 bases. The germline gives CDR1 PRHDT, CDR2 FYEKMQ (reference sequence). The junction had 4 bases not matched to a gene; V was cut back by 5 bases and J by 3 bases. The CDR3 runs to 15 residues. Here the CDR3 DNA reads TGTGCCAGCAGCCCGGGACAGGGGATTGGAAACACCATATATTTT. Translated: CASSPGQGIGNTIYF.

J is TRBJ2-1 and V is TRBV11-3; 10 positions agree with TRBD2. The CDR3 is made up of 18 amino acids. Germline V lookup: CDR1 SGHNT, CDR2 YENEEA. Trimming at V came to 4 bases and at J to 2 bases, leaving 11 bases not matched to a gene. The CDR3 here is CASSSSALAGAPYNEQFF. The CDR3 nucleotides are TGTGCCAGCAGCTCGAGCGCCCTAGCGGGGGCCCCCTACAATGAGCAGTTCTTC.

CDR3 amino acids: CASSESGGYEKLFF. The CDR3 DNA is TGCGCCAGCAGTGAGTCGGGGGGGTATGAAAAACTGTTTTTT. The chain has TRBV10-2 and TRBJ1-4; TRBD1 might be the D (5 bases). Germline V lookup: CDR1 WSHSY, CDR2 SAAADI. The CDR3 has 14 residues. V was shortened by 0 bases and J by 6 bases, with 8 bases between the two germline ends.

The chain combines TRBV4-1 with TRBJ2-1; 11 bases line up with TRBD2. The germline V gene encodes CDR1 MGHRA and CDR2 YSYEKL. V was clipped by 4 bases and J by 9 bases; unmatched bases: 11. CDR3 length equals 16 residues. CDR3 amino acids: CASSPPWVAGGGEQFF. CDR3 bases: TGCGCCAGCAGCCCCCCCTGGGTAGCGGGAGGGGGTGAGCAGTTCTTC.

The J gene is TRBJ2-7, the V gene TRBV30, with a weak D call TRBD2 (6 bases). The CDR3 runs 12 residues. V shed 2 bases and J shed 5 bases, with 10 bases lying between them. Germline V lookup: CDR1 GTSNPN, CDR2 SVGIG (reference sequence). The CDR3 region has the DNA TGTGCCTGGAGTCCGGGCGGGAACGAGCAGTACTTC. Protein sequence: CAWSPGGNEQYF.

The chain recombines TRBV5-4 with TRBJ2-3; 9 nucleotides align to TRBD1. This CDR3 has 14 residues. The V segment lost 4 bases and the J segment 3 bases; nucleotides outside the gene matches: 3. Germline V gene lookup returns CDR1 SGHNT and CDR2 YYREEE (reference sequence). DNA of the CDR3: TGTGCCAGCAGCACAGGACAGGGGACAGATACGCAGTATTTT. Its translation: CASSTGQGTDTQYF.

The chain uses TRBV3-1 (or the pseudogene TRBV3-2) and TRBJ2-2; tentatively, D is TRBD1 or TRBD2 (5 bases each). The CDR3 totals 15 residues. V lost 5 bases and J 3 bases, leaving 13 bases between the germline ends. CDR1 and CDR2 from the germline V gene are LGHDT and YNNKEL (reference sequence). CDR3 nucleotides: TGTGCCAGCAGCGGGGGTTGGCGGGACACCGGGGAGCTGTTTTTT. Its translation is CASSGGWRDTGELFF.

The gene calls are TRBV7-2 and TRBJ2-3; 8 bases align to TRBD2. From germline, CDR1 is SGHTA and CDR2 FQGNSA. Unmatched junction bases numbered 7, after V lost 3 bases and J lost 5 bases. The CDR3 spans 15 residues. CDR3 loop: CASSFIAGSGDTQYF. DNA of the CDR3: TGTGCCAGCAGCTTCATAGCGGGATCCGGAGATACGCAGTATTTT.